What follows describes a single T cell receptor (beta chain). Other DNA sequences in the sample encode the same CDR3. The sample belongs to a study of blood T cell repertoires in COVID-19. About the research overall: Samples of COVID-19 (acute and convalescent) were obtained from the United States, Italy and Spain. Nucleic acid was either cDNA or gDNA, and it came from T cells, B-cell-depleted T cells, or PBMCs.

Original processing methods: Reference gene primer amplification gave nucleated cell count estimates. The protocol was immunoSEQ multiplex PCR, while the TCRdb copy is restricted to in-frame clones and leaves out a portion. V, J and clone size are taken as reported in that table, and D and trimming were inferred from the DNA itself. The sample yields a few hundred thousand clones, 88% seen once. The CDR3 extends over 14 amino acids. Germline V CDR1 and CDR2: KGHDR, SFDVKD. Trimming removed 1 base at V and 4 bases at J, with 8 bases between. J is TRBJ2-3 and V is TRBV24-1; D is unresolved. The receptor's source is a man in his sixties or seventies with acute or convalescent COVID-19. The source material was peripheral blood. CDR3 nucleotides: TGTGCCACCAGTGATTTAAGAGGTGCAGATACGCAGTATTTT. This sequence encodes CATSDLRGADTQYF.